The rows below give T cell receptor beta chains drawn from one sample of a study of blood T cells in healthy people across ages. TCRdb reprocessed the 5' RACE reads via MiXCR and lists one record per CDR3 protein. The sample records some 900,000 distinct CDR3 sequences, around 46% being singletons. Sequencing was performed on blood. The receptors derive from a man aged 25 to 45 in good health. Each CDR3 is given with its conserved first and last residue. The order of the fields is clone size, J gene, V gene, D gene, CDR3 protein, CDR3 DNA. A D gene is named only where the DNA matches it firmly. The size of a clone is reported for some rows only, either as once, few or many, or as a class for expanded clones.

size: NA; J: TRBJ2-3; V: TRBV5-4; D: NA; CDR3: CASSSGGGKGADTQYF; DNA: TGTGCCAGCAGTTCGGGCGGAGGTAAGGGCGCAGATACGCAGTATTTT
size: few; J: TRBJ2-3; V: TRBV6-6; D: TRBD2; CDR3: CASSMTSGGWSDTQYF; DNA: TGTGCCAGCAGCATGACTAGCGGGGGGTGGTCAGATACGCAGTATTTT
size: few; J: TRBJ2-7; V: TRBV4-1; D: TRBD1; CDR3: CASSPAPTGGYEQYF; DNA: TGCGCCAGCAGCCCCGCTCCAACAGGGGGGTACGAGCAGTACTTC
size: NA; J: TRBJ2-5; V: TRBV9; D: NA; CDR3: CASSVANRAAETQYF; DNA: TGTGCCAGCAGCGTAGCTAATCGAGCGGCAGAGACCCAGTACTTC
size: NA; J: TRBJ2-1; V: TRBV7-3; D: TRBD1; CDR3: CASSYTGQGRSEQFF; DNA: TGTGCCAGCAGCTATACTGGACAGGGGAGAAGTGAGCAGTTCTTC
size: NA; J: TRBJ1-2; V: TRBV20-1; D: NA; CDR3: CSATGGAGYTF; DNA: TGCAGTGCTACCGGAGGAGCCGGCTACACCTTC
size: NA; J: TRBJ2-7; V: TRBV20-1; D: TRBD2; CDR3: CSAVGGGAVSYEQYF; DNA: TGCAGTGCTGTCGGCGGGGGGGCTGTGTCCTACGAGCAGTACTTC
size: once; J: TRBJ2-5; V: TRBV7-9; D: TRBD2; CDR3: CASSHEVAGEQYF; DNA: TGTGCCAGCAGCCACGAGGTAGCGGGGGAGCAGTACTTC
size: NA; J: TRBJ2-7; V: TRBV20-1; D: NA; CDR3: CSAPTGGPYEQYF; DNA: TGCAGTGCTCCCACGGGGGGCCCCTACGAGCAGTACTTC
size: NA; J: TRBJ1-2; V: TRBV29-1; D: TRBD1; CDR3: CSVEVPPGTGDAYGYTF; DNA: TGCAGCGTTGAAGTCCCTCCCGGGACAGGGGACGCCTATGGCTACACCTTC
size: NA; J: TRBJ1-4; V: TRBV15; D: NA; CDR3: CATSRVGINNEKLFF; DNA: TGTGCCACCAGCAGAGTGGGGATAAATAATGAAAAACTGTTTTTT
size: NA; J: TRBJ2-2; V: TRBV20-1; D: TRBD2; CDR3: CSATTSGGYRNTGELFF; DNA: TGCAGTGCTACCACTAGCGGGGGCTACCGGAACACCGGGGAGCTGTTTTTT
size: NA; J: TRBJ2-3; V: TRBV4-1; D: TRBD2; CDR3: CASSQAGTSIDTQYF; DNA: TGCGCCAGCAGCCAAGCGGGGACTAGCATAGATACGCAGTATTTT
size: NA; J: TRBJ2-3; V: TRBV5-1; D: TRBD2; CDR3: CASSFSGTSGDTQYF; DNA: TGCGCCAGCAGCTTCTCCGGGACTAGCGGGGATACGCAGTATTTT
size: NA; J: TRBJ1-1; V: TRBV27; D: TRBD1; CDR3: CASSQKTGGKAGTEAFF; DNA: TGTGCCAGCAGTCAGAAGACAGGGGGGAAGGCGGGCACTGAAGCTTTCTTT
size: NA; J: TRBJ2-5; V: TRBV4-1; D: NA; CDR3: CASSQYSAQETQYF; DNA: TGCGCCAGCAGCCAATATAGCGCCCAAGAGACCCAGTACTTC
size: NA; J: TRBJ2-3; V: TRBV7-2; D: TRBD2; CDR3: CASSLPAGRRTADTQYF; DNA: TGTGCCAGCAGCTTACCAGCGGGGAGACGCACAGCAGATACGCAGTATTTT
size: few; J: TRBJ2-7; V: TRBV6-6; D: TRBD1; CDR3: CASQTRGQVPRYEQYF; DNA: TGTGCCAGCCAAACCAGGGGACAGGTACCTAGGTACGAGCAGTACTTC
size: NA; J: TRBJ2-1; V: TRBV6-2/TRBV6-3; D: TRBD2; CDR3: CASTSGAGGEFF; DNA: TGTGCCAGCACAAGCGGGGCTGGCGGAGAGTTCTTC
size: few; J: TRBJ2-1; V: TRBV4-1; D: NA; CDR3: CASSQETSGPYNEQFF; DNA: TGCGCCAGCAGCCAAGAAACCAGCGGACCCTACAATGAGCAGTTCTTC
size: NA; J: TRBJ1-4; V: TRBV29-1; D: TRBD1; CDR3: CSVKGHRGLREKLFF; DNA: TGCAGCGTCAAAGGCCACAGGGGGCTGAGAGAAAAACTGTTTTTT
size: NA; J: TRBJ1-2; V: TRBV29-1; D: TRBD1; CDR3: CSVVTWTGDSDGYTF; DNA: TGCAGCGTGGTAACTTGGACAGGGGATTCGGATGGCTACACCTTC
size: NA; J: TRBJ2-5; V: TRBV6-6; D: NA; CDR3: CASSYGSRPYF; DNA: TGTGCCAGCAGTTACGGGTCCAGGCCGTACTTC
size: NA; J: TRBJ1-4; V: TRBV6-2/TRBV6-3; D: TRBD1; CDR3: CASSYQQGVATNEKLFF; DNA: TGTGCCAGCAGTTACCAGCAGGGGGTTGCAACTAATGAAAAACTGTTTTTT
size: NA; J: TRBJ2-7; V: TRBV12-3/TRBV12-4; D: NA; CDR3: CASSDMGQGSYNEQYF; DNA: TGTGCCAGCAGCGATATGGGCCAGGGCTCCTACAATGAGCAGTACTTC
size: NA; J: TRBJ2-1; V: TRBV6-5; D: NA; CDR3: CASRWGPPGDNEQFF; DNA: TGTGCCAGCAGATGGGGACCCCCGGGGGATAATGAGCAGTTCTTC
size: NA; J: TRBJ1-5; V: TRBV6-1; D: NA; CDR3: CASSGPPEGTRSNQPQHF; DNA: TGTGCCAGCAGTGGCCCTCCCGAGGGAACCAGGAGCAATCAGCCCCAGCATTTT
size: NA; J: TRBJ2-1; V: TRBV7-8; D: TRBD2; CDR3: CASSLGGSSGKNEQFF; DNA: TGTGCCAGCAGCTTAGGGGGATCTAGCGGGAAGAATGAGCAGTTCTTC
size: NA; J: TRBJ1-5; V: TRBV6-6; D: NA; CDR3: CASSQYRATSNQPQHF; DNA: TGTGCCAGCAGCCAATACAGGGCTACGAGCAATCAGCCCCAGCATTTT
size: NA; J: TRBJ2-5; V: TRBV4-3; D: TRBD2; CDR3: CASSQAGLASETQYF; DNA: TGCGCCAGCAGCCAAGCGGGACTAGCGTCGGAGACCCAGTACTTC
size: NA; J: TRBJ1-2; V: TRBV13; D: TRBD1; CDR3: CASSLEFEGGAYGYTF; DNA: TGTGCCAGCAGCTTAGAATTTGAAGGGGGCGCCTATGGCTACACCTTC
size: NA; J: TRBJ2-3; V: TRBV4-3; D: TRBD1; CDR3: CASSPAGGKSTDTQYF; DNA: TGCGCCAGCAGCCCCGCAGGGGGAAAGAGCACAGATACGCAGTATTTT
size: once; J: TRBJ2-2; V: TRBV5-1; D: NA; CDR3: CASSPTGKDTGELFF; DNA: TGCGCCAGCAGCCCTACAGGGAAGGACACCGGGGAGCTGTTTTTT
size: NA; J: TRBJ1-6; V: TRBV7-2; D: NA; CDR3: CASSLVHGSYSPLHF; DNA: TGTGCCAGCAGCTTAGTACACGGGTCTTATTCACCCCTCCACTTT
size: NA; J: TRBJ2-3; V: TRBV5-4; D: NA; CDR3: CASSATGTLTDTQYF; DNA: TGTGCCAGCAGCGCCACGGGTACGCTCACAGATACGCAGTATTTT
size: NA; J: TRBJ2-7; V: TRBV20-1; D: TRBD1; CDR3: CSAYSGGQGGEQYF; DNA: TGCAGTGCCTACTCCGGGGGACAGGGTGGCGAGCAGTACTTC
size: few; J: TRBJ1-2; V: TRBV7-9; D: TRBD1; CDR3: CASSLGADRAGYGYTF; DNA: TGTGCCAGCAGCTTAGGGGCGGACAGGGCGGGCTATGGCTACACCTTC
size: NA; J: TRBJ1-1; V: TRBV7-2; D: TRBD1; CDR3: CASSLAGQMNTEAFF; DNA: TGTGCCAGCAGCTTAGCGGGACAGATGAACACTGAAGCTTTCTTT
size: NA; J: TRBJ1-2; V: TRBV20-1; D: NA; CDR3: CSAWDAANYGYTF; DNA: TGCAGTGCCTGGGACGCGGCTAACTATGGCTACACCTTC
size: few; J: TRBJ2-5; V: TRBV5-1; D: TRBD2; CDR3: CASSLDGLAGTETQYF; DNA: TGCGCCAGCAGCTTGGACGGCCTAGCGGGGACAGAGACCCAGTACTTC
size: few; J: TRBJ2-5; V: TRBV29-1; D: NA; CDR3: CSARRGTQETQYF; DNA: TGCAGCGCCCGAAGGGGTACCCAAGAGACCCAGTACTTC